This section outlines one T cell receptor (beta chain) sequence together with its context. The data were taken from a study of blood T cell repertoires in COVID-19. About the study: COVID-19 samples, acute and convalescent, were from the United States, Italy and Spain. Sources were T cells, B-cell-depleted T cells, or PBMCs; the material itself was cDNA or gDNA.

The CDR3 consists of 12 residues. Trimming left V 5 bases short and J 6 bases short, with 11 bases between. Germline lookup yields CDR1 LNHDA and CDR2 SQIVND (reference sequence). In the original processing: Estimated nucleated cell counts came from reference gene primer amplification. Profiling relied on immunoSEQ multiplex PCR, and the TCRdb table lists in-frame clones only, not all of them. The V and J calls and clone size were taken over from that table, and D and trimming were inferred from the DNA. The table includes fewer than 110,000 clones, approximately 87% detected once. This sequence was found in a woman aged 30 to 39 with acute or convalescent COVID-19. Sequencing was done on a sample of peripheral blood. The chain couples TRBV19 to TRBJ2-7; TRBD2 is a possible D gene (6 bases). The CDR3 sequence: CASSLTRGEQYF. CDR3 sequence (DNA): TGTGCCAGTAGTCTGACTAGGGGCGAGCAGTACTTC.